This TCR beta chain was captured in a study of CD8+ T cells in alopecia areata. RNA extraction and reverse transcription yielded cDNA as sequencing template. Sequencing used immunoSEQ multiplex PCR; TCRdb keeps in-frame clones, though not all of them. Of about 210,000 clones in the sample, over 60% were seen once. This clone was detected a few times. Its antigen is as yet unknown. The CDR3 covers 14 residues. V was trimmed by 6 bases and J by 5 bases, leaving 17 bases between them. Germline assignment: CDR1 MNHNY and CDR2 SVGAGI (reference sequence). The treatment here: oral pan-JAK inhibitor, 5-10 mg twice daily. Study-wide findings and caveats: As there was one nonresponder, how baseline CD8+ expansion relates to response remains uncertain. Sequencing of scalp samples also captures resident alphabeta T cells of normal skin. Scalp clonality and expanded CD8+ clones among the top 100 showed significant decreases with tofacitinib. Researchers report lesional scalp, most notably alopecia totalis/universalis, outstripped normal scalp in clonality.

This material consisted of CD4+ T cells sorted from blood, taken at week 4, from a patient treated with tofacitinib. The TCR was taken from a human donor with alopecia areata. The chain has TRBV6-6 and TRBJ2-7, with a weak D call TRBD1 (6 bases). CDR3 in DNA: TGTGCCAGCAGGAAACAGGGCTTTATTAACGAGCAGTACTTC. This codes for CASRKQGFINEQYF.